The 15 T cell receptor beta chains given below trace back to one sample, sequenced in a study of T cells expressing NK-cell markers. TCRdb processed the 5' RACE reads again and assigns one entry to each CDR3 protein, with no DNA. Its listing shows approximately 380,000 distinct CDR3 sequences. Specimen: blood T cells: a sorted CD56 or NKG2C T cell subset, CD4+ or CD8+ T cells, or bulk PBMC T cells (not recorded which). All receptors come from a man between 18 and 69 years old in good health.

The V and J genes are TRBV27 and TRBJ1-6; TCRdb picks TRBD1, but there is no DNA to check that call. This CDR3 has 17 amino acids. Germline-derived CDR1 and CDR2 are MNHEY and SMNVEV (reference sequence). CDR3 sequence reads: CASSPRTTVPGGSPLHF.

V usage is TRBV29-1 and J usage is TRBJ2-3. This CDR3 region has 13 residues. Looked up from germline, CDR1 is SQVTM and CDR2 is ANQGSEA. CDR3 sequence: CSVVPYYTDTQYF.

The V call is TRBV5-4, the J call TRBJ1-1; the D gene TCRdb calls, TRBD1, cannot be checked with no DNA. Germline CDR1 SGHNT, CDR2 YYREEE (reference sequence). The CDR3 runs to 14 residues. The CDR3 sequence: CASSYIDRDRATFF. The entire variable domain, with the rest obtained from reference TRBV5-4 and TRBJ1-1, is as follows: ETGVTQSPTHLIKTRGQQVTLRCSSQSGHNTVSWYQQALGQGPQFIFQYYREEENGRGNFPPRFSGLQFPNYSSELNVNALELDDSALYLCASSYIDRDRATFFGQGTRLTVV.

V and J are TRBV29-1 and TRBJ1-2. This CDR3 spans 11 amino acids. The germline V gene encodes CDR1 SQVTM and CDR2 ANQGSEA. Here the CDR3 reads CSVGHVYGYTF.

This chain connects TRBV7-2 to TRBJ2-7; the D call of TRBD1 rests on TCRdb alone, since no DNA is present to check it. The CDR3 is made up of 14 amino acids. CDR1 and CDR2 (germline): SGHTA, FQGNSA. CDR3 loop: CASSGGTGGYEQYF.

CDR3 in amino acids: CASSSRQYGEPQHF. The gene calls are TRBV6-5 and TRBJ1-5; the D call of TRBD1 rests on TCRdb alone, since no DNA is present to check it. The CDR3 runs 14 residues. CDR1 is MNHEY, CDR2 SVGAGI, per germline.

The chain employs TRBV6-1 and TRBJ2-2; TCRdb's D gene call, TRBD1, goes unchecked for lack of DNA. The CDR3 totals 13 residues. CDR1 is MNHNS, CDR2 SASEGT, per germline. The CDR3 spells CASRPEVSGELFF.

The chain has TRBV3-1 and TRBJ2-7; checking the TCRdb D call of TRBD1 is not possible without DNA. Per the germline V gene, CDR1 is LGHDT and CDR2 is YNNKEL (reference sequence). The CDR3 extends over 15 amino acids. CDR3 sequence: CASSQVGQTMYEQYF.

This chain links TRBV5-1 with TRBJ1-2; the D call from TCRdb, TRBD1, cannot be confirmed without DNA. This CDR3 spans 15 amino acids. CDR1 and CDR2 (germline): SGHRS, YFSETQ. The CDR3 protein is CASRVASGENYGYTF.

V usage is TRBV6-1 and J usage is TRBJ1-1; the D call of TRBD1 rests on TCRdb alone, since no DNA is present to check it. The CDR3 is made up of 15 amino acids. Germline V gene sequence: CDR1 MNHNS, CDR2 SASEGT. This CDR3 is CASKGQGARNTEAFF.

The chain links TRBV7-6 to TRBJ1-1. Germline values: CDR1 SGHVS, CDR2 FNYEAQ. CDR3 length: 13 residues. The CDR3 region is CASSASWDTEAFF. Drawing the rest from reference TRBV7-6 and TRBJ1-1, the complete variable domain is GAGVSQSPRYKVTKRGQDVALRCDPISGHVSLYWYRQALGQGPEFLTYFNYEAQQDKSGLPNDRFSAERPEGSISTLTIQRTEQRDSAMYRCASSASWDTEAFFGQGTRLTVV.

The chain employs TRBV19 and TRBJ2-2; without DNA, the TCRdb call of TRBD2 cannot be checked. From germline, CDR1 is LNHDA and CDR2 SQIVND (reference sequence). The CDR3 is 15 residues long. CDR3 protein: CASGSDSVNTGELFF.

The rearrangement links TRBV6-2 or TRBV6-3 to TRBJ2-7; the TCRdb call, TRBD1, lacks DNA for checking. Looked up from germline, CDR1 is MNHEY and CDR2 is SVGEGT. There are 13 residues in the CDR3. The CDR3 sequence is CASRMDRAAEQYF.

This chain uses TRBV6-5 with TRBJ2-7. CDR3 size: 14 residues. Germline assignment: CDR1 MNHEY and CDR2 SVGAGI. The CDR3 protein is CASSYSSLFHEQYF.

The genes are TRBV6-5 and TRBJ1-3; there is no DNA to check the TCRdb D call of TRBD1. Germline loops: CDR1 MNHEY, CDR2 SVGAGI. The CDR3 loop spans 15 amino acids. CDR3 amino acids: CASSYGLTGGNTIYF.